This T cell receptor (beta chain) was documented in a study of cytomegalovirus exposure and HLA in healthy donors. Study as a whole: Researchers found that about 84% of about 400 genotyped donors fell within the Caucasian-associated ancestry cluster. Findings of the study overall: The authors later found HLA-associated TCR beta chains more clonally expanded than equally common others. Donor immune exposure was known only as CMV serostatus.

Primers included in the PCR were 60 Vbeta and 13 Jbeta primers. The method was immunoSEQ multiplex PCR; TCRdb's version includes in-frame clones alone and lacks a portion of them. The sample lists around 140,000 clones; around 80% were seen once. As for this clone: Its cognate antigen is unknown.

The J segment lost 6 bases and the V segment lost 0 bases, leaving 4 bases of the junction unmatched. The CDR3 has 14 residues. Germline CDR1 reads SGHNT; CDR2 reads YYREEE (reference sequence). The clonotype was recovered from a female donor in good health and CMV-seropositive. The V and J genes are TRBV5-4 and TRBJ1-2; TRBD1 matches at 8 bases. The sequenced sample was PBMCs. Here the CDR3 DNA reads TGTGCCAGCAGCTTGGGCAGGGGACAGGATGGCTACACCTTC. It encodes CASSLGRGQDGYTF.